Each of the 25 T cell receptor beta chains below was sequenced from the same sample in a study of cytomegalovirus exposure and HLA in healthy donors. The assay was immunoSEQ multiplex PCR, and TCRdb's table has in-frame clones only and misses some. Of roughly 62,000 clones in the sample, roughly 94% were seen once. The sample taken for sequencing was PBMCs. All receptors derive from a man younger than 30 in good health and CMV-seronegative.

The CDR3 coding sequence is TGTGCCAGCTCCCGGGTAGCGGGCGGCACAGATACGCAGTATTTT. Encoded protein: CASSRVAGGTDTQYF. This rearrangement joins TRBV18 to TRBJ2-3; 7 positions agree with TRBD2. This CDR3 has 15 residues. The germline gives CDR1 KGHSH, CDR2 LQKENI. With 6 bases clipped from V and 1 base from J, the junction kept 7 bases outside the gene matches.

The chain recombines TRBV5-6 with TRBJ2-3; 8 bases are shared with TRBD1. V trimming: 4 bases; J trimming: 14 bases; junction bases outside the gene matches: 12. Germline V gene lookup returns CDR1 SGHDT and CDR2 YYEEEE. The CDR3 loop spans 13 amino acids. The CDR3 region has the DNA TGTGCCAGCAGCGAAGGACAGGGCGTATCTCTGTATTTT. Residues: CASSEGQGVSLYF.

The chain uses TRBV29-1 and TRBJ2-7; D might be TRBD1 (6 bases). Germline V CDR1 and CDR2: SQVTM, ANQGSEA. Trimming took 6 bases from V and 0 from J, leaving 15 bases between them. This CDR3 is 14 amino acids long. CDR3 coding DNA: TGCAGCGTCTGCCGGGACACCAACTCCTACGAGCAGTACTTC. Protein sequence: CSVCRDTNSYEQYF.

The V gene is TRBV6-6, the J gene TRBJ1-2; D is ambiguous. The CDR3 is 13 residues long. Germline lookup yields CDR1 MNHNY and CDR2 SVGAGI (reference sequence). Trimming removed 7 bases at V and 0 bases at J, with 9 bases between. DNA of the CDR3: TGTGCCAGCATGTCTGGAGCTAACTATGGCTACACCTTC. It encodes CASMSGANYGYTF.

The rearrangement uses TRBV5-5 and TRBJ1-1; no clear D. This CDR3 is 14 amino acids long. Germline CDR1 is SGHKS and CDR2 is YYEKEE (reference sequence). Trimming shortened V by 0 bases and J by 2 bases, and 8 bases separated the two germline ends. This CDR3 is CASSLEAANTEAFF. The CDR3 coding sequence is TGTGCCAGCAGCTTGGAGGCGGCTAACACTGAAGCTTTCTTT.

The J gene is TRBJ1-5, the V gene TRBV19; D gene uncertain. This CDR3 is built from 13 residues. Per germline, CDR1 LNHDA and CDR2 SQIVND (reference sequence). Between the trimmed V and J ends, which lost 6 bases and 5 bases, there was a span of 11 bases. CDR3: CASRQEVYQPQHF. DNA of the CDR3: TGTGCCAGTAGACAAGAGGTTTATCAGCCCCAGCATTTT.

This clone came up once. The chain has TRBV11-2 and TRBJ1-5; D may be TRBD1 (5 bases). CDR3 length: 13 residues. V shed 5 bases and J shed 2 bases, with 7 bases lying between them. The germline CDR1 and CDR2 sequences are SGHAT and FQNNGV. The CDR3 DNA follows: TGTGCCAGCAGCCAGGGTGGCAATCAGCCCCAGCATTTT. It codes for CASSQGGNQPQHF. Full variable domain (rest looked up from reference TRBV11-2 and TRBJ1-5): EAGVAQSPRYKIIEKRQSVAFWCNPISGHATLYWYQQILGQGPKLLIQFQNNGVVDDSQLPKDRFSAERLKGVDSTLKIQPAKLEDSAVYLCASSQGGNQPQHFGDGTRLSIL.

The V gene is TRBV18, the J gene TRBJ1-5; D is perhaps TRBD1 (5 bases). The CDR3 is 14 amino acids. Germline V gives CDR1 KGHSH, CDR2 LQKENI. The V end was cut by 2 bases, the J end by 9 bases, with 14 bases between. CDR3 sequence (DNA): TGTGCCAGCTCACCAGGAACGACGGGGGGGCCCCAGCATTTT. This sequence encodes CASSPGTTGGPQHF.

The chain joins TRBV7-6 to TRBJ2-7; D remains unclear. Germline CDR1 SGHVS, CDR2 FNYEAQ. V was clipped by 2 bases and J by 7 bases, with 6 bases between them. The CDR3 is 11 amino acids. The CDR3 reads CASSLSTEQYF. CDR3 nucleotide sequence: TGTGCCAGCAGCTTATCTACGGAGCAGTACTTC.

The chain joins TRBV10-3 to TRBJ1-1; maybe TRBD1 (5 bases). This CDR3 region has 14 residues. The germline CDR1 and CDR2 sequences are ENHRY and SYGVKD. Trimming left V 0 bases short and J 4 bases short, with 9 bases between. The CDR3 bases are TGTGCCATCAGTGAGTCGATACAGGCCACTGAAGCTTTCTTT. Its translation: CAISESIQATEAFF.

In this sample, this clone turned up once. The V call is TRBV28, the J call TRBJ2-6; D might be TRBD2 (6 bases). The CDR3 totals 15 residues. The V end was cut by 2 bases, the J end by 1 base, with 6 bases between. Germline values: CDR1 MDHEN, CDR2 SYDVKM. In nucleotides, the CDR3 is TGTGCCAGCAGTTTACGGGGGTCTGGGGCCAACGTCCTGACTTTC. Protein sequence: CASSLRGSGANVLTF.

This rearrangement joins TRBV6-6 to TRBJ2-7; 7 bases map to TRBD1. CDR1 MNHNY and CDR2 SVGAGI come from the germline V gene (reference sequence). The J segment lost 7 bases and the V segment lost 0 bases, leaving 9 bases of the junction unmatched. The CDR3 loop spans 15 amino acids. CDR3 protein: CASSYSGTVPREQYF. CDR3 coding DNA: TGTGCCAGCAGTTACTCGGGGACAGTCCCTAGGGAGCAGTACTTC.

The J gene is TRBJ1-1, the V gene TRBV11-2; no reliable D call. Trimming cost V 1 base and J 3 bases, with 12 bases left between them. Germline V lookup: CDR1 SGHAT, CDR2 FQNNGV. The CDR3 is 15 amino acids. The CDR3 DNA is TGTGCCAGCAGCTTAGTTCGGGGTAGGGACACTGAAGCTTTCTTT. This translates into CASSLVRGRDTEAFF.

The chain combines TRBV7-2 with TRBJ2-1; 9 positions match TRBD2. Germline CDR1 and CDR2: SGHTA and FQGNSA. This CDR3 is built from 16 residues. V dropped 3 bases and J dropped 7; count of bases not matched to a gene: 10. This CDR3 is CASSFTAGGPGNEQFF. In nucleotides, the CDR3 is TGTGCCAGCAGCTTTACTGCGGGAGGGCCTGGAAATGAGCAGTTCTTC.

The genes are TRBV30 and TRBJ1-2, with a weak D call TRBD1 (6 bases). The CDR3 has 15 amino acids. V dropped 0 bases and J dropped 3 bases, with 14 bases sitting between them. CDR1 and CDR2 from the germline V gene are GTSNPN and SVGIG (reference sequence). The CDR3 nucleotides read TGTGCCTGGAGTGTACCGGGGGGCAAGGACTATGGCTACACCTTC. Residues: CAWSVPGGKDYGYTF.

The chain combines TRBV11-3 with TRBJ2-2; TRBD1 aligns across 8 bases. The CDR3 totals 16 residues. Per germline, CDR1 SGHNT and CDR2 YENEEA. V shed 3 bases and J 4 bases; nucleotides not matched to a gene: 7. The CDR3 DNA reads TGTGCCAGCAGCTTTCCCGGACAGGGTCTCACCGGGGAGCTGTTTTTT. This gives the protein CASSFPGQGLTGELFF. Filled out from reference TRBV11-3 and TRBJ2-2, the complete variable domain reads EAGVVQSPRYKIIEKKQPVAFWCNPISGHNTLYWYLQNLGQGPELLIRYENEEAVDDSQLPKDRFSAERLKGVDSTLKIQPAELGDSAVYLCASSFPGQGLTGELFFGEGSRLTVL.

V usage is TRBV4-2 and J usage is TRBJ2-3, with D perhaps matching TRBD2 (6 bases). Between the trimmed V and J ends, which lost 5 bases and 6 bases, there was a span of 15 bases. Germline CDR1 LGHNA, CDR2 YNFKEQ. This CDR3 comprises 14 residues. Written as DNA, the CDR3 is TGTGCCAGCAGCAGAGGCCAGAGCGGGGATACGCAGTATTTT. It yields the protein CASSRGQSGDTQYF.

This chain connects TRBV19 to TRBJ1-2; D is possibly TRBD1 (5 bases). The CDR3 has 11 residues. CDR1 and CDR2 from the germline V gene are LNHDA and SQIVND (reference sequence). Trimming stripped 4 bases from V and 6 bases from J, with 6 bases between. The CDR3 DNA reads as TGTGCCAGTAGTACCAGGGATGGCTACACCTTC. It specifies CASSTRDGYTF.

The gene calls are TRBV11-3 and TRBJ2-1, with 9 bases lining up with TRBD2. J gave up 1 base and V 2 bases, and 6 bases lay outside the gene matches. Germline V lookup: CDR1 SGHNT, CDR2 YENEEA. The CDR3 contains 17 residues. The chain's CDR3 is CASSLTWTSASYNEQFF. CDR3 bases: TGTGCCAGCAGCTTAACGTGGACTAGCGCATCCTACAATGAGCAGTTCTTC.

The chain has TRBV27 and TRBJ2-7; 7 bases are a match to TRBD1. Germline values: CDR1 MNHEY, CDR2 SMNVEV (reference sequence). J lost 4 bases, V lost 5 bases, and 8 bases had no gene match. This CDR3 is 14 amino acids long. In DNA form, the CDR3 reads TGTGCCAGCAGTACGACAGGGATCCCATACGAGCAGTACTTC. The encoded protein is CASSTTGIPYEQYF.

V and J are TRBV29-1 and TRBJ2-5; D unclear. V was pared by 0 bases and J by 2 bases, with 13 bases between. CDR1 is SQVTM and CDR2 is ANQGSEA in the germline V gene. The CDR3 has 15 amino acids. The CDR3 nucleotides read TGCAGCGTTGAAGACCTACTAAAAGAGCAAGAGACCCAGTACTTC. It encodes CSVEDLLKEQETQYF.

This chain connects TRBV7-9 to TRBJ2-3; 7 bases line up with TRBD2. Germline V gene sequence: CDR1 SEHNR, CDR2 FQNEAQ (reference sequence). The CDR3 consists of 16 residues. With 0 bases clipped from V and 0 bases from J, the junction kept 3 bases outside the gene matches. CDR3 nucleotide sequence: TGTGCCAGCAGCTTAGCGACACTAGCGAGCACAGATACGCAGTATTTT. Translation gives CASSLATLASTDTQYF.

The chain has TRBV10-1 and TRBJ2-2; D might be TRBD2 (5 bases). V was pared by 5 bases and J by 5 bases, with 9 bases between. Looked up from germline, CDR1 is WNHNN and CDR2 is SYGVQD (reference sequence). The CDR3 is 13 residues long. The CDR3 sequence: CASSPEGTGELFF. Written as DNA, the CDR3 is TGCGCCAGCAGTCCCGAGGGTACCGGGGAGCTGTTTTTT.

V gene TRBV10-3 combines with J gene TRBJ2-7; 9 bases are shared with TRBD2. The V gene end was trimmed by 2 bases and the J gene end by 3 bases; junction bases not matched to a gene: 5. Germline V gene sequence: CDR1 ENHRY, CDR2 SYGVKD. There are 15 residues in the CDR3. The CDR3 reads CAISERETSGYEQYF. The DNA for the CDR3 is TGTGCCATCAGTGAGCGGGAGACTAGCGGCTACGAGCAGTACTTC.

V gene TRBV28 combines with J gene TRBJ1-2, with D possibly matching TRBD1 (6 bases). The CDR3 contains 14 residues. The germline V gene encodes CDR1 MDHEN and CDR2 SYDVKM. Trimming stripped 6 bases from V and 0 bases from J, with 11 bases between. The CDR3 region is CASSLGTTNYGYTF. For the CDR3, the DNA is TGTGCCAGCAGCCTGGGGACAACTAACTATGGCTACACCTTC.